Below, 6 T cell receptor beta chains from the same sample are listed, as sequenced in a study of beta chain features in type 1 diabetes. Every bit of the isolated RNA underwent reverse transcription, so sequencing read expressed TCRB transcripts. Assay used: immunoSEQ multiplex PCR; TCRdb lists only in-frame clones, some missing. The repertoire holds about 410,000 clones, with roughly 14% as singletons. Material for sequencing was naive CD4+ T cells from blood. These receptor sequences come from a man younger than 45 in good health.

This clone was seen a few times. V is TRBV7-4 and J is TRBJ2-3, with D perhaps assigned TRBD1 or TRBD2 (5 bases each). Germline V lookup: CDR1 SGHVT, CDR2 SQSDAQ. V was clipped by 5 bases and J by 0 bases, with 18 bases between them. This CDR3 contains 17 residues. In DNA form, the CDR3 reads TGTGCCAGCAGCGCGTGCAAGAGAGGGGTTAGCACAGATACGCAGTATTTT. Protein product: CASSACKRGVSTDTQYF. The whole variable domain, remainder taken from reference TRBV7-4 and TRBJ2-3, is GAGVSQSPRYKVAKRGRDVALRCDSISGHVTLYWYRQTLGQGSEVLTYSQSDAQRDKSGRPSGRFSAERPERSVSTLKIQRTEQGDSAVYLCASSACKRGVSTDTQYFGPGTRLTVL.

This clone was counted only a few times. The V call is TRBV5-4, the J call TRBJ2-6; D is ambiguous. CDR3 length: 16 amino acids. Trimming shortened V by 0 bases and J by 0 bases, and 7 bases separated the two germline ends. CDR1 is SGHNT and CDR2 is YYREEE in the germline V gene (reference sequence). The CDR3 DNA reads TGTGCCAGCAGCTTGGAGGTGGCCTCTGGGGCCAACGTCCTGACTTTC. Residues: CASSLEVASGANVLTF.

The CDR3 DNA sequence: TGTGCCAGCAGCTCCGGTCTAGCGGGGGGGCCAAGTGAGCAGTTCTTC. It specifies CASSSGLAGGPSEQFF. V and J are TRBV5-4 and TRBJ2-1, with 12 bases identical to TRBD2. V shed 3 bases, J shed 9 bases, and the junction held 10 bases outside the gene matches. The CDR3 consists of 16 residues. Germline V gene data show CDR1 as SGHNT and CDR2 as YYREEE (reference sequence).

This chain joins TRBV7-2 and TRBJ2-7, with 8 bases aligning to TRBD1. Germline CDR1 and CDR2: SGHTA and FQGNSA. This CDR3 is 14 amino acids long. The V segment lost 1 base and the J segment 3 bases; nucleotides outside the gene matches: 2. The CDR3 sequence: CASSLGTGRYEQYF. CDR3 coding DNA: TGTGCCAGCAGCTTAGGGACAGGGCGCTACGAGCAGTACTTC.

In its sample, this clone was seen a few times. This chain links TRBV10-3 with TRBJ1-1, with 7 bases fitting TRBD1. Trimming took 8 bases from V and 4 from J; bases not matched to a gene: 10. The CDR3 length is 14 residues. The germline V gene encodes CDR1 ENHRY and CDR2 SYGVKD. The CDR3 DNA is TGTGCCATCCGCGTTGACAGGGATGGCACTGAAGCTTTCTTT. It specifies CAIRVDRDGTEAFF.

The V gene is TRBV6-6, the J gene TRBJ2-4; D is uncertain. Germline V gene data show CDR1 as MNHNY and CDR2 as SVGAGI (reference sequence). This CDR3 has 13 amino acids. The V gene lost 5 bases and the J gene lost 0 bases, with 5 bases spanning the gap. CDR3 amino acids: CASSRQAKNIQYF. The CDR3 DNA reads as TGTGCCAGCAGTCGACAAGCCAAAAACATTCAGTACTTC.